This paragraph reports one TCR beta chain. The sample comes from a study of OX40 agonist ivuxolimab in advanced cancers. Study at large: Treatment received earlier with anti-PD-1, anti-PD-L1 or anti-CTLA-4 agents was allowed, and around 36% had some.

Germline CDR1 MNHNY, CDR2 SVGAGI (reference sequence). This CDR3 contains 12 residues. V was clipped by 6 bases and J by 7 bases, with 12 bases between them. Produced via immunoSEQ multiplex PCR; TCRdb's table is partial and in-frame only. The top ten clones hold 0.8% to 1% of a sample with 60,000 or so clones, around 83% of them seen once. The sequenced sample was CD4+ or CD8+ T cells sorted from blood, obtained in a trial of the OX40 agonist ivuxolimab. The TCR comes from an adult with an advanced solid tumor such as melanoma, head and neck, liver or kidney cancer. The rearrangement links TRBV6-6 to TRBJ1-2; weak D call: TRBD1 (6 bases). Here the CDR3 DNA reads TGTGCCAGCAGCAACAGGGTTGGTGGCTACACCTTC. Translated, it gives CASSNRVGGYTF.